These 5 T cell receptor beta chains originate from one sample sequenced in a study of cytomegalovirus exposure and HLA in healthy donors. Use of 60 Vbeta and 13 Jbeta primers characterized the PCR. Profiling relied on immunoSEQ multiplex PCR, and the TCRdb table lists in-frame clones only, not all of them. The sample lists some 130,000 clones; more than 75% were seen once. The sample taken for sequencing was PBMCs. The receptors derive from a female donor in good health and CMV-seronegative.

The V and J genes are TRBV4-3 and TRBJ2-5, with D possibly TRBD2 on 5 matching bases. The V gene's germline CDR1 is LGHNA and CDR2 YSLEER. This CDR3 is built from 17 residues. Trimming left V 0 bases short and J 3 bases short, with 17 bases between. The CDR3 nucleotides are TGCGCCAGCAGCCAAGAAATGGCTAGCTTATGCGAAGAGACCCAGTACTTC. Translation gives CASSQEMASLCEETQYF.

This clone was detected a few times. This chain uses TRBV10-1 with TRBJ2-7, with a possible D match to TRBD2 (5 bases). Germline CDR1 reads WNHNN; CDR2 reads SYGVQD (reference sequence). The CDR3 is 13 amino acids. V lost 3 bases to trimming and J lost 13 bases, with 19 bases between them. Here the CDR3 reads CASSDTLGLKVYF. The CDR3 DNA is TGCGCCAGCAGTGATACCCTCGGACTCAAGGTATACTTC.

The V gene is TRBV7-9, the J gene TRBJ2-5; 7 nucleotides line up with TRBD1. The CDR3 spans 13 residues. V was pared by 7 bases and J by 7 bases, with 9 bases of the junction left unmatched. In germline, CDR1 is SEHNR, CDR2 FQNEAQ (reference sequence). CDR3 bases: TGTGCCAGCATGCGTACAGGGGCCGGGACCCAGTACTTC. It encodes CASMRTGAGTQYF.

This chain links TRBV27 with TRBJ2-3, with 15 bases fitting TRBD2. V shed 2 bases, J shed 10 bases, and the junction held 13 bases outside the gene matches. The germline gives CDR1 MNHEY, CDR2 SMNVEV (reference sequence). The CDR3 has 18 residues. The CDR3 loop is CASSLKGLAGGPGRAQYF. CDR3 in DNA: TGTGCCAGCAGTTTAAAGGGACTAGCGGGAGGACCGGGGAGGGCGCAGTATTTT.

The DNA of the CDR3 is TGTGCCAGCACCCCCGTCGCTACCGCGGACGAGCAGTACTTC. Protein: CASTPVATADEQYF. The genes are TRBV7-8 and TRBJ2-7; no definite D call. This CDR3 is 14 amino acids long. V was cut by 7 bases and J by 5 bases, with 18 bases left in between. Germline V gene lookup returns CDR1 SGHVS and CDR2 FQNEAQ.